This is a list of T cell receptor beta chains from one sample in a study of follicular helper T cells after annual influenza vaccination. TCRdb's copy holds only in-frame clones and misses some; the assay was immunoSEQ multiplex PCR. Of 2,500 to 3,000 clones in the sample, 70% to 85% were seen once. The input for sequencing was CXCR5+ CD38- circulating T follicular helper cells from blood, taken on the day of influenza vaccination. The receptor set was obtained from an adult who received the influenza vaccine. Each CDR3 is given with its conserved first and last residue. A D gene is named only where the DNA matches it firmly. Rows give clone size only sometimes, using once, few, many, or a class for an expanded clone.

V	size	J	D	DNA	CDR3
TRBV5-1	-	TRBJ2-6	-	TGCGCCAGCAGCCCCCGCCCTGGGGCCAACGTCCTGACTTTC	CASSPRPGANVLTF
TRBV5-4	-	TRBJ1-1	-	TGTGCCAGCAGCCCCCTCCCCCCAGCGCGGAACACTGAAGCTTTCTTT	CASSPLPPARNTEAFF
TRBV18	few	TRBJ1-1	-	TGTGCCAGCTCACCGCGGGGGGGCTCTGAACCGAACACTGAAGCTTTCTTT	CASSPRGGSEPNTEAFF
TRBV7-2	-	TRBJ2-7	-	TGTGCCAGCAGCCCCCGGGAGAGCTCCTACGAGCAGTACTTC	CASSPRESSYEQYF
TRBV27	few	TRBJ1-2	TRBD1	TGTGCCAGCAGTTCCTCCGACAGGGTTTATGGCTACACCTTC	CASSSSDRVYGYTF
TRBV5-1	-	TRBJ1-3	TRBD1	TGCGCCAGCAGCTTGGGGGGACAGGGGAGAAACACCATATATTTT	CASSLGGQGRNTIYF
TRBV5-1	-	TRBJ1-1	TRBD1	TGCGCCAGCAGCGGGGGGACAGGGGGCGATCTGACCACTGAAGCTTTCTTT	CASSGGTGGDLTTEAFF
TRBV7-3	-	TRBJ2-1	-	TGTGCCAGCAGCTTACTAGGGGCAGGGAATGAGCAGTTCTTC	CASSLLGAGNEQFF
TRBV27	-	TRBJ2-3	-	TGTGCCAGCAGTTTATCGGGGGATACGCAGTATTTT	CASSLSGDTQYF
TRBV6-5	-	TRBJ2-7	TRBD1	TGTGCCAGCAGGGATCCGGGACAGGGGCACTACGAGCAGTACTTC	CASRDPGQGHYEQYF
TRBV7-9	-	TRBJ2-2	-	TGTGCCAGCAGCCAAGGACGGAAAACCGGGGAGCTGTTTTTT	CASSQGRKTGELFF
TRBV14	-	TRBJ1-4	-	TGTGCCAGCAGCCCCCCCTCCGGTGGCAGGGTGAATGAAAAACTGTTTTTT	CASSPPSGGRVNEKLFF
TRBV6-4	-	TRBJ1-2	-	TGTGCCAGCAGTGACCCAGACTTTTACGGGGGGGGCTACACCTTC	CASSDPDFYGGGYTF
TRBV7-3	-	TRBJ2-2	TRBD1	TGTGCCAGCAGCTTGAGGGGGCGAGGACCCGGGGAGCTGTTTTTT	CASSLRGRGPGELFF
TRBV9	-	TRBJ1-2	-	TGTGCCAGCAGCGTAGGAGTTGCGAGCCTCAACTATGGCTACACCTTC	CASSVGVASLNYGYTF
TRBV2	-	TRBJ1-2	-	TGTGCCAGCAGTGATGGGAGGGAACGGGGCTACACCTTC	CASSDGRERGYTF
TRBV9	once	TRBJ2-7	TRBD2	TGTGCCAGCAGCCTAAGAGCGGGGGGGCCCTACGAGCAGTACTTC	CASSLRAGGPYEQYF
TRBV25-1	-	TRBJ1-5	-	TGTGCCAGCAGTGAGGGGAGTGGGCGCAATCAGCCCCAGCATTTT	CASSEGSGRNQPQHF
TRBV7-2	-	TRBJ2-1	TRBD2	TGTGCCAGCAGCTTAGGAGGCCCTAGCGGGGGGGATACGATCTTC	CASSLGGPSGGDTIF
TRBV4-3	-	TRBJ1-2	TRBD1	TGCGCCAGCAGCCAAGAGGGACAGGGGGCAGGTGGCTACACCTTC	CASSQEGQGAGGYTF
TRBV9	-	TRBJ2-3	TRBD2	TGTGCCAGCAGCGTAGCTATGGGCGGGAGGGGCACAGATACGCAGTATTTT	CASSVAMGGRGTDTQYF
TRBV19	-	TRBJ1-2	-	TGTGCCAGTAGTATAGTTTCGGACGGGAAGGACTATGGCTACACCTTC	CASSIVSDGKDYGYTF
TRBV15	-	TRBJ1-3	TRBD1	TGTGCCACCAGGGGGACAGGGGCGGGAAACACCATATATTTT	CATRGTGAGNTIYF
TRBV18	once	TRBJ1-1	-	TGTGCCAGCTCACCACTGGGGGCTGAAGCTTTCTTT	CASSPLGAEAFF
TRBV2	-	TRBJ2-5	-	TGTGCCAGCGAGCGAGAAGAGACCCAGTACTTC	CASEREETQYF
TRBV10-3	-	TRBJ2-1	-	TGTGCCATCAGTGGATTCGACAGCAATGAGCAGTTCTTC	CAISGFDSNEQFF
TRBV4-2	few	TRBJ1-4	-	TGTGCCAGCAGCCAAGGGACGAGAAGAGATCGTAATGAAAAACTGTTTTTT	CASSQGTRRDRNEKLFF
TRBV29-1	-	TRBJ1-1	-	TGCAGCCTTGGGGGAAGGGGCACTGAAGCTTTCTTT	CSLGGRGTEAFF
TRBV5-6	few	TRBJ2-7	TRBD2	TGTGCCAGCAGCTTGTCCCCAGGGACTACCTACGAGCAGTACTTC	CASSLSPGTTYEQYF
TRBV18	-	TRBJ1-5	-	TGTGTCAGCTCACCATTGCGGGGGGAGAATCAGCCCCAGCATTTT	CVSSPLRGENQPQHF
TRBV7-2	few	TRBJ2-7	-	TGTGCCAGCACAGAGGGCCGGATCTCCTACGAGCAGTACTTC	CASTEGRISYEQYF
TRBV4-3	-	TRBJ1-1	-	TGCGCCAGCAGCCAAGGTGGGTCCACTGAAGCTTTCTTT	CASSQGGSTEAFF
TRBV19	-	TRBJ1-4	-	TGTGCCAGTAGTATCTCTGCAACTAATGAAAAACTGTTTTTT	CASSISATNEKLFF
TRBV9	-	TRBJ2-7	-	TGTGCCAGCAGCCTCCACGGGGACCTCTCCTACGAGCAGTACTTC	CASSLHGDLSYEQYF
TRBV6-4	-	TRBJ2-6	-	TGTGCCAGCAGTTCGGTCTCTGGGGCCAACGTCCTGACTTTC	CASSSVSGANVLTF
TRBV7-8	-	TRBJ2-7	TRBD1	TGTGCCAGCAGCTTAAGGTTTACAGGGGTAACCTACGAGCAGTACTTC	CASSLRFTGVTYEQYF
TRBV7-6	-	TRBJ1-6	-	TGTGCCAGCAGCTTAGGGCCCCCCAACGGGGGCAGGAATTCACCCCTCCACTTT	CASSLGPPNGGRNSPLHF
TRBV5-1	-	TRBJ1-2	TRBD1	TGCGCCAGCAGCTTACAGGGGCCTAGCGACTATGGCTACACCTTC	CASSLQGPSDYGYTF